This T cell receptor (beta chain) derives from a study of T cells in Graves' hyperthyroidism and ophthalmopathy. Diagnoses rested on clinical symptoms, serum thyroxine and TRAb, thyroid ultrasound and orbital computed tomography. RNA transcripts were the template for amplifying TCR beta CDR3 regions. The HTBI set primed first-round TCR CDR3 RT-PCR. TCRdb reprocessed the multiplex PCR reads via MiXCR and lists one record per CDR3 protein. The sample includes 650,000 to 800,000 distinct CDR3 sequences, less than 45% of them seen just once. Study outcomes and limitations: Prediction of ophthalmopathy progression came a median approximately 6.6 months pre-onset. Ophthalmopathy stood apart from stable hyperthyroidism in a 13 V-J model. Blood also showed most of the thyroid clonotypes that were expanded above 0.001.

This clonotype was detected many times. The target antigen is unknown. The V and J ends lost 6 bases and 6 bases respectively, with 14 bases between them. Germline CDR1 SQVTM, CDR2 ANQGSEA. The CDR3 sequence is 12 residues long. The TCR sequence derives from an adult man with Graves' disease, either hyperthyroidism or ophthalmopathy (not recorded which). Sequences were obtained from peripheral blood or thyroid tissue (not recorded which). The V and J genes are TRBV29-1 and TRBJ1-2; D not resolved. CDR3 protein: CSVPKLANGYTF. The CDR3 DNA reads TGCAGCGTCCCGAAATTGGCAAATGGCTACACCTTC.